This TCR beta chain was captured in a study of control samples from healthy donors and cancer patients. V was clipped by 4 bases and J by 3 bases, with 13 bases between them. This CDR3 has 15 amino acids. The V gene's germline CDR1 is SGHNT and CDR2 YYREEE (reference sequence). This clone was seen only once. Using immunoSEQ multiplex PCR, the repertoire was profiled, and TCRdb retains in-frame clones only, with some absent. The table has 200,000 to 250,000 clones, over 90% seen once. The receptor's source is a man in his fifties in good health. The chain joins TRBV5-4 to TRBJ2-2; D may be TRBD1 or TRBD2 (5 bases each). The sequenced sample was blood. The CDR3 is CASSEGRIYTGELFF. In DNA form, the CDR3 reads TGTGCCAGCAGCGAGGGACGGATCTACACCGGGGAGCTGTTTTTT.